This TCR beta chain was observed in a study of blood T cell repertoires in COVID-19. In the authors' methods: Estimation of nucleated cell counts relied on the amplification of reference gene primers. Only in-frame clones appear in the TCRdb table, and some are missing; sequencing was by immunoSEQ multiplex PCR. Clone size and V and J calls were adopted from that table, with D and trimming inferred from the DNA. The table shows 75,000 to 100,000 clones, with about nine tenths occurring only once. The germline V gene has CDR1 LNHDA and CDR2 SQIVND (reference sequence). CDR3 length equals 17 residues. V shed 4 bases and J 1 base; nucleotides not matched to a gene: 6.

The source of this sequence is an elderly woman with acute or convalescent COVID-19. Material: peripheral blood. The V and J genes are TRBV19 and TRBJ2-7, with 14 bases lining up with TRBD2. The CDR3 here is CASSTGLAGANSYEQYF. In DNA form, the CDR3 reads TGTGCCAGTAGTACGGGACTAGCGGGGGCCAATTCCTACGAGCAGTACTTC.